What follows are 30 T cell receptor beta chains derived from one specimen sequenced in a study of T-cell memory formation after mild COVID-19. Using its own MiXCR run on the 5' RACE reads, TCRdb lists one record per CDR3 protein. This sample has approximately 490,000 distinct CDR3 sequences; 20% occur once, and the top ten carry roughly an eighth. Sequencing input: PBMCs or a T cell subset sorted from them (not recorded which). These TCRs come from an adult woman who had mild COVID-19 (a few samples of this study predate the infection). Cell type and time point are not known.

The chain carries TRBV30 and TRBJ1-3; maybe TRBD1 (5 bases). V dropped 2 bases and J dropped 2 bases, with 13 bases sitting between them. The CDR3 extends over 15 amino acids. In germline, CDR1 is GTSNPN, CDR2 SVGIG (reference sequence). The CDR3 protein is CAWSSAGATGNTIYF. The CDR3 DNA reads TGTGCCTGGAGTTCTGCCGGGGCGACTGGAAACACCATATATTTT.

The chain has TRBV19 and TRBJ1-1; possible D gene TRBD1, 6 bases. V shed 0 bases and J shed 2 bases, with 7 bases lying between them. Germline assignment: CDR1 LNHDA and CDR2 SQIVND (reference sequence). The CDR3 length is 14 residues. The CDR3 region has the DNA TGTGCCAGTAGTATAGACGGGGGCAACACTGAAGCTTTCTTT. This translates into CASSIDGGNTEAFF.

This clonotype has more than one count but fewer than ten. The rearrangement joins TRBV5-1 to TRBJ2-7; 8 bases agree with TRBD1. The CDR3 runs 17 residues. V lost 0 bases and J lost 0; bases outside the gene matches: 8. CDR1 is SGHRS, CDR2 YFSETQ, per germline. CDR3 protein: CASSLVGPDRGSYEQYF. The CDR3 nucleotides read TGCGCCAGCAGCTTGGTAGGACCAGACAGGGGCTCCTACGAGCAGTACTTC.

This clonotype was seen a few times. The V and J genes are TRBV12-3 or TRBV12-4 and TRBJ2-2, with TRBD1 matching 9 bases. The CDR3 sequence is 18 residues long. J lost 6 bases, V lost 3 bases, and 14 bases had no gene match. The DNA for the CDR3 is TGTGCCAGCAGTTTTCTGGTACTCCGACAGGGGGGCGCCGGGGAGCTGTTTTTT. As protein: CASSFLVLRQGGAGELFF.

The chain recombines TRBV3-1 with TRBJ1-2; D gene unclear. Trimming left V 0 bases short and J 7 bases short, with 18 bases between. There are 16 residues in the CDR3. Germline CDR1 is LGHDT and CDR2 is YNNKEL (reference sequence). CDR3 nucleotide sequence: TGTGCCAGCAGCCAAGAAGGCGCAGGAGGGATCGGTGGCTACACCTTC. It encodes CASSQEGAGGIGGYTF.

This clonotype occurred a few times. This rearrangement joins TRBV2 to TRBJ2-1; no firm D call. V lost 10 bases to trimming and J lost 4 bases, with 11 bases between them. This CDR3 is built from 12 residues. Germline CDR1 SNHLY, CDR2 FYNNEI. CDR3 loop: CATYRVYNEQFF. The CDR3, as DNA: TGTGCCACCTACCGGGTTTACAATGAGCAGTTCTTC.

Only a few counts were recorded for this clonotype. The rearrangement links TRBV5-1 to TRBJ1-2, with 7 positions matching TRBD1. Losses at the gene ends were 4 bases for V and 3 bases for J; bases not matched to a gene: 6. The CDR3 consists of 14 residues. Germline values: CDR1 SGHRS, CDR2 YFSETQ. The CDR3 is CASSPGQADYGYTF. The CDR3, as DNA: TGCGCCAGCAGCCCCGGACAGGCGGACTATGGCTACACCTTC.

This clonotype was counted at least ten times. The chain carries TRBV5-6 and TRBJ2-5, with 7 bases aligning to TRBD1. The V gene's germline CDR1 is SGHDT and CDR2 YYEEEE. The junction had 3 bases not matched to a gene; V was cut back by 2 bases and J by 5 bases. This CDR3 is 13 amino acids long. The CDR3 bases are TGTGCCAGCAGCTTTGGGACAGAGGAGACCCAGTACTTC. This encodes CASSFGTEETQYF.

The chain carries TRBV4-3 and TRBJ2-7; D is uncertain. Trimming took off 0 bases at V and 3 bases at J, with 12 bases between the two ends. This CDR3 has 15 amino acids. CDR1 is LGHNA, CDR2 YSLEER, per germline. This CDR3 is CASSQDQGRYYEQYF. CDR3 sequence (DNA): TGCGCCAGCAGCCAAGATCAAGGACGATACTACGAGCAGTACTTC.

The table lists this clonotype with a few counts. The rearrangement uses TRBV6-6 and TRBJ1-5; 9 bases are a match to TRBD1. V was clipped by 7 bases and J by 10 bases; unmatched bases: 11. CDR1 MNHNY and CDR2 SVGAGI come from the germline V gene (reference sequence). The CDR3 runs to 14 residues. CDR3 region: CASTYSTGGFPQHF. CDR3 nucleotides: TGTGCCAGCACCTACTCGACAGGGGGGTTTCCCCAGCATTTT.

The chain recombines TRBV5-1 with TRBJ2-5; TRBD1 is a possible D gene (5 bases). V lost 4 bases and J 1 base, leaving 11 bases between the germline ends. There are 14 residues in the CDR3. The germline gives CDR1 SGHRS, CDR2 YFSETQ. The CDR3 spells CASSSDSIQETQYF. The CDR3 DNA sequence: TGCGCCAGCAGCAGTGACAGTATCCAAGAGACCCAGTACTTC.

The J gene is TRBJ1-3, the V gene TRBV24-1, with D perhaps TRBD1 (6 bases). Germline assignment: CDR1 KGHDR and CDR2 SFDVKD. V dropped 7 bases and J dropped 2 bases, with 11 bases sitting between them. The CDR3 loop spans 14 amino acids. The CDR3 loop reads CATRDSATGNTIYF. The CDR3 bases are TGTGCCACCAGGGACAGTGCGACTGGAAACACCATATATTTT.

There are a few counts of this clonotype. This chain links TRBV27 with TRBJ2-1; tentatively, D is TRBD2 (5 bases). The V gene's germline CDR1 is MNHEY and CDR2 SMNVEV (reference sequence). Trimming removed 0 bases from V and 2 bases from J, with 17 bases in between. The CDR3 spans 18 residues. CDR3 bases: TGTGCCAGCAGTTTATCGAGGCCGGAGGAGATCCCCTACAATGAGCAGTTCTTC. Translated: CASSLSRPEEIPYNEQFF.

The V call is TRBV5-1, the J call TRBJ2-7; D unclear. Germline V gives CDR1 SGHRS, CDR2 YFSETQ. The CDR3 runs 15 residues. Trimming left V 4 bases short and J 1 base short, with 15 bases between. The CDR3 bases are TGCGCCAGCAGCCCGCTGGACGGTAAATCCTACGAGCAGTACTTC. Translating it yields CASSPLDGKSYEQYF.

The rearrangement joins TRBV6-2 or TRBV6-3 to TRBJ2-7, with 8 bases lining up with TRBD1. The junction had 3 bases not matched to a gene; V was cut back by 6 bases and J by 5 bases. The germline CDR1 and CDR2 sequences are MNHEY and SVGEGT. CDR3 size: 12 residues. As DNA, the CDR3 is TGTGCCAGCAGGACGACAGGGGACGAGCAGTACTTC. It yields the protein CASRTTGDEQYF.

Only a few counts were recorded for this clonotype. V and J are TRBV19 and TRBJ2-3; no definite D call. The CDR3 length is 12 residues. Germline V gene sequence: CDR1 LNHDA, CDR2 SQIVND (reference sequence). Trimming took off 5 bases at V and 5 bases at J, with 8 bases between the two ends. The CDR3 coding sequence is TGTGCCAGTAGTTCCCGAAGAGATACGCAGTATTTT. Translated, it gives CASSSRRDTQYF.

This clonotype appeared a few times. The rearrangement joins TRBV2 to TRBJ2-7, with TRBD2 as a possible D gene (6 bases). CDR1 and CDR2 (germline): SNHLY, FYNNEI. Between the trimmed V and J ends, which lost 6 bases and 2 bases, there was a span of 11 bases. There are 13 residues in the CDR3. The DNA of the CDR3 is TGTGCCAGCAGCGGGGACTGGACCTACGAGCAGTACTTC. Translated: CASSGDWTYEQYF.

V and J are TRBV12-3 or TRBV12-4 and TRBJ1-2; D remains ambiguous. This CDR3 contains 14 residues. The germline V and J ends were trimmed by 5 bases and 6 bases, with 16 bases remaining between them. This CDR3 reads CASSTFNGLNGYTF. CDR3 sequence (DNA): TGTGCCAGCAGTACCTTTAATGGCCTAAATGGCTACACCTTC.

This clonotype was seen a handful of times. The CDR3 loop is CASSQMRTGGNTEAFF. The CDR3 DNA follows: TGCGCCAGCAGCCAAATGAGGACAGGGGGGAACACTGAAGCTTTCTTT. The genes are TRBV4-1 and TRBJ1-1, with TRBD1 matching 10 bases. The trim removed 2 bases at V and 1 base at J, leaving 4 bases unmatched. The CDR3 is 16 amino acids. CDR1 is MGHRA and CDR2 is YSYEKL in the germline V gene.

V and J are TRBV6-2 or TRBV6-3 and TRBJ1-2; TRBD1 matches 7 bases. This CDR3 has 15 residues. From germline, CDR1 is MNHEY and CDR2 SVGEGT. With 6 bases clipped from V and 0 bases from J, the junction kept 7 bases outside the gene matches. The CDR3 reads CASRLTGPSNYGYTF. Here the CDR3 DNA reads TGTGCCAGCAGACTGACAGGGCCGTCTAACTATGGCTACACCTTC.

This clonotype has a handful of counts. This rearrangement joins TRBV4-1 to TRBJ2-7; D assignment may be TRBD1 or TRBD2 (6 bases each). Per germline, CDR1 MGHRA and CDR2 YSYEKL. The ends were cut back, 0 bases at V and 4 bases at J, with 13 bases in the middle. The CDR3 totals 15 residues. The CDR3 sequence: CASSQEPGEEYEQYF. The CDR3 nucleotides read TGCGCCAGCAGCCAAGAGCCAGGGGAGGAGTACGAGCAGTACTTC.

The genes are TRBV7-9 and TRBJ2-3; 7 nucleotides line up with TRBD2. Germline loops: CDR1 SEHNR, CDR2 FQNEAQ (reference sequence). J gave up 0 bases and V 4 bases, and 10 bases lay outside the gene matches. CDR3 length: 17 residues. CDR3 coding DNA: TGTGCCAGCAGCTCATCCCCAACTAGCGTTAGCACAGATACGCAGTATTTT. Amino acids: CASSSSPTSVSTDTQYF.

The chain is built from TRBV6-5 and TRBJ1-1, with D possibly matching TRBD1 (6 bases). Germline lookup yields CDR1 MNHEY and CDR2 SVGAGI. This CDR3 contains 12 residues. V lost 7 bases and J 0 bases, leaving 6 bases between the germline ends. CDR3 in DNA: TGTGCCAGCACAGGGGTGAACACTGAAGCTTTCTTT. It translates to CASTGVNTEAFF.

The CDR3 coding sequence is TGCGCCAGCAGCTTGGAAACAGGGTTCGGAAACACCATATATTTT. This encodes CASSLETGFGNTIYF. The chain combines TRBV5-1 with TRBJ1-3; possibly TRBD1 for D (6 bases). The CDR3 runs to 15 residues. Germline CDR1 is SGHRS and CDR2 is YFSETQ. V was pared by 0 bases and J by 4 bases, with 11 bases between.

This rearrangement joins TRBV29-1 to TRBJ2-7, with D unclear. The CDR3 is 11 residues long. Trimming removed 1 base at V and 3 bases at J, with 4 bases between. Germline CDR1 and CDR2: SQVTM and ANQGSEA. CDR3 nucleotides: TGCAGCGTTGAAGTAGACTACGAGCAGTACTTC. This encodes CSVEVDYEQYF.

Concerning this clonotype: This could be a read error, since a much larger clone is one nucleotide away. The chain combines TRBV12-3 or TRBV12-4 with TRBJ1-1; D call uncertain. The germline V and J ends were trimmed by 6 bases and 1 base, with 9 bases remaining between them. The CDR3 contains 13 residues. The CDR3 sequence is CASSQYRNTEAFF. For the CDR3, the DNA is TGTGCCAGCAGCCAATACAGGAACACTGAAGCTTTCTTT.

The chain carries TRBV5-6 and TRBJ1-4; 8 bases line up with TRBD1. This CDR3 has 13 residues. CDR1 and CDR2 from the germline V gene are SGHDT and YYEEEE. Unmatched junction bases numbered 6, after V lost 2 bases and J lost 12 bases. This CDR3 reads CASSFGDRGELFF. CDR3 coding DNA: TGTGCCAGCAGCTTCGGAGACAGGGGAGAACTGTTTTTT. The complete variable domain, with remaining parts taken from reference TRBV5-6 and TRBJ1-4, reads DAGVTQSPTHLIKTRGQQVTLRCSPKSGHDTVSWYQQALGQGPQFIFQYYEEEERQRGNFPDRFSGHQFPNYSSELNVNALLLGDSALYLCASSFGDRGELFFGSGTQLSVL.

V and J are TRBV9 and TRBJ2-1; D gene unclear. The CDR3 totals 15 residues. V lost 3 bases to trimming and J lost 0 bases, with 10 bases between them. The germline gives CDR1 SGDLS, CDR2 YYNGEE. The CDR3 spells CASSETPSSYNEQFF. In nucleotides, the CDR3 is TGTGCCAGCAGCGAAACACCTAGCTCCTACAATGAGCAGTTCTTC.

This clonotype was counted between two and nine times. The rearrangement links TRBV4-2 to TRBJ2-7; D call uncertain. Trimming took 0 bases from V and 0 from J, leaving 9 bases between them. CDR1 and CDR2 (germline): LGHNA, YNFKEQ. The CDR3 is made up of 15 amino acids. CDR3 protein: CASSQDGSSSYEQYF. The CDR3 coding sequence is TGTGCCAGCAGCCAAGATGGCTCTAGCTCCTACGAGCAGTACTTC.

The chain carries TRBV2 and TRBJ1-1; TRBD1 might be the D (5 bases). V was clipped by 4 bases and J by 0 bases, with 15 bases between them. CDR3 size: 16 residues. Germline V gives CDR1 SNHLY, CDR2 FYNNEI. CDR3 amino acids: CASSAASTEMNTEAFF. CDR3 DNA: TGTGCCAGCAGTGCAGCCTCGACAGAAATGAACACTGAAGCTTTCTTT. The complete variable domain, with remaining parts taken from reference TRBV2 and TRBJ1-1, reads EPEVTQTPSHQVTQMGQEVILRCVPISNHLYFYWYRQILGQKVEFLVSFYNNEISEKSEIFDDQFSVERPDGSNFTLKIRSTKLEDSAMYFCASSAASTEMNTEAFFGQGTRLTVV.